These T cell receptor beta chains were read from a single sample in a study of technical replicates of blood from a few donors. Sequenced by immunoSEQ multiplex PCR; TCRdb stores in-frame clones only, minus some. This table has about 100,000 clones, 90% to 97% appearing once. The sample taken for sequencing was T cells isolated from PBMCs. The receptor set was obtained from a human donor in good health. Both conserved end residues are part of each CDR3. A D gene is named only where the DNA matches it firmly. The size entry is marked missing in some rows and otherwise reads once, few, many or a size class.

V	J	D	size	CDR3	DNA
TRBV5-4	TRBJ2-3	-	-	CASRDTGVNTQYF	TGTGCCAGCAGGGACACGGGCGTGAATACGCAGTATTTT
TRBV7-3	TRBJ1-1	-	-	CASSSGGNTEAFF	TGTGCCAGCAGCTCGGGGGGAAACACTGAAGCTTTCTTT
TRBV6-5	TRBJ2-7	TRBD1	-	CASRITGTGKNEQYF	TGTGCCAGCAGAATAACCGGGACAGGGAAGAACGAGCAGTACTTC
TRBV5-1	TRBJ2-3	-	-	CASSLGGGHPSTDTQYF	TGCGCCAGCAGCTTGGGGGGGGGACACCCAAGCACAGATACGCAGTATTTT
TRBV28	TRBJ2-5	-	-	CASMYRQETQYF	TGTGCCAGCATGTACCGCCAGGAGACCCAGTACTTC
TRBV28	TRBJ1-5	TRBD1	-	CASSFAGGQPQHF	TGTGCCAGCAGTTTTGCAGGGGGTCAGCCCCAGCATTTT
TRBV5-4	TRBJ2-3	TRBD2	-	CASSSVSGSFGDTQYF	TGTGCCAGCAGCTCTGTTAGCGGGAGTTTTGGAGATACGCAGTATTTT
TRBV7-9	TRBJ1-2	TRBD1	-	CASSPRGGASYGYTF	TGTGCCAGCAGCCCAAGAGGGGGCGCATCCTATGGCTACACCTTC
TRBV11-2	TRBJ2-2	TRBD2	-	CASSTPKGRDHGELFF	TGTGCCAGCAGCACACCTAAGGGGAGGGACCACGGGGAGCTGTTTTTT
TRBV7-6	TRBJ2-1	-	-	CASSLSTVNEQFF	TGTGCCAGCAGCCTTTCGACTGTTAATGAGCAGTTCTTC
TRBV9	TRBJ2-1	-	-	CASSVELADNEQFF	TGTGCCAGCAGCGTAGAACTAGCAGACAATGAGCAGTTCTTC
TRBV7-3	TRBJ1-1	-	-	CASSFASNTEAFF	TGTGCCAGCAGCTTTGCTAGCAACACTGAAGCTTTCTTT
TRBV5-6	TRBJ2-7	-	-	CASSFFVLGSYEQYF	TGTGCCAGCAGCTTTTTTGTCCTAGGCTCCTACGAGCAGTACTTC
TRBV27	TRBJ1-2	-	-	CASSLLSGMRYGYTF	TGTGCCAGCAGTCTACTTTCAGGGATGCGATATGGCTACACCTTC
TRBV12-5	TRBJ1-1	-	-	CASGPLQDSPLNTEAFF	TGTGCTAGTGGCCCCCTCCAGGACAGCCCATTGAACACTGAAGCTTTCTTT
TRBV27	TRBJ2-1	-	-	CASSLSLGRHEQFF	TGTGCCAGCAGTTTATCACTAGGTCGCCATGAGCAGTTCTTC
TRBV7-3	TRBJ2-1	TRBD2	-	CASSLWTSGSDEQFF	TGTGCCAGCAGCCTTTGGACTAGCGGGAGTGATGAGCAGTTCTTC
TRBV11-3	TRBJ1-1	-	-	CASSLGQGIAAFF	TGTGCCAGCAGCTTAGGGCAGGGAATCGCGGCTTTCTTT
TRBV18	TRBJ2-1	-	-	CASTGGFNNEQFF	TGTGCCAGCACCGGAGGGTTCAACAATGAGCAGTTCTTC
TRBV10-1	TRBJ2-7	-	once	CASSELDSYEQYF	TGCGCCAGCAGTGAACTAGACTCCTACGAGCAGTACTTC
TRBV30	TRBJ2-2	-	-	CAWSVVSSLFDGELFF	TGTGCCTGGAGTGTAGTGTCTAGTTTGTTCGACGGGGAGCTGTTTTTT
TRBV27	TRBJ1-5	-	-	CASSLSGGFQPQHF	TGTGCCAGCAGTTTATCGGGGGGTTTTCAGCCCCAGCATTTT
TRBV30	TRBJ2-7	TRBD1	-	CAWQGQGQWYEQYF	TGTGCCTGGCAAGGACAGGGACAATGGTACGAGCAGTACTTC
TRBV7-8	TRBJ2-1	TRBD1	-	CATGVGTVTNEQFF	TGTGCCACCGGAGTAGGGACAGTTACGAATGAGCAGTTCTTC
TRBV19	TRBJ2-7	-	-	CASSIEVDGAYEQYF	TGTGCCAGTAGTATAGAGGTTGACGGAGCCTACGAGCAGTACTTC
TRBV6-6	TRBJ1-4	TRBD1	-	CASRPDRGSEKLFF	TGTGCCAGCAGACCCGACAGGGGATCCGAAAAACTGTTTTTT
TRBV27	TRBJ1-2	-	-	CASSTQGYGYTF	TGTGCCAGCAGTACTCAGGGGTATGGCTACACCTTC
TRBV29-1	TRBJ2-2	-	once	CSVQPTGTGELFF	TGCAGCGTTCAACCGACGGGCACCGGGGAGCTGTTTTTT
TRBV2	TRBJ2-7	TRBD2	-	CASTSVSYEQYF	TGTGCCAGTACTAGCGTTTCCTACGAGCAGTACTTC
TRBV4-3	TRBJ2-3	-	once	CASSQEGGRTDTQYF	TGCGCCAGCAGCCAAGAGGGGGGGCGGACAGATACGCAGTATTTT
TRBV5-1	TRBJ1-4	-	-	CASSLSVGATNEKLFF	TGCGCCAGCAGCTTGTCCGTCGGTGCAACTAATGAAAAACTGTTTTTT
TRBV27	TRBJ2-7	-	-	CASSFSRGPYEQYF	TGTGCCAGCAGTTTCTCCAGGGGACCCTACGAGCAGTACTTC
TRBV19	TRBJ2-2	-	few	CASERASITGELFF	TGTGCCAGTGAACGAGCTAGTATAACCGGGGAGCTGTTTTTT
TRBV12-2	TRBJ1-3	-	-	CASRYDTGQPFSGNTIYF	TGTGCAAGTCGCTACGATACGGGACAACCGTTCTCTGGAAACACCATATATTTT
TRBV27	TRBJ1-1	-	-	CASSLSLIGGLQNTEAFF	TGTGCCAGCAGTTTATCCTTGATTGGGGGACTTCAGAACACTGAAGCTTTCTTT
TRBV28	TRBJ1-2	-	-	CASSPQGSYYGYTF	TGTGCCAGCAGCCCACAGGGATCCTACTATGGCTACACCTTC
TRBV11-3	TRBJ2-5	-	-	CASSLIGEETQYF	TGTGCCAGCAGCTTAATAGGGGAAGAGACCCAGTACTTC
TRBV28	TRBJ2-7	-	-	CASSLPQGPSYEQYF	TGTGCCAGCAGTTTGCCCCAGGGCCCCTCCTACGAGCAGTACTTC
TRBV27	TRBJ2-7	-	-	CASRLAQGTPYEQYF	TGTGCCAGCAGGTTAGCCCAGGGGACGCCCTACGAGCAGTACTTC
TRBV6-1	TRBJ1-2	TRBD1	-	CASSQDRGHGYTF	TGTGCCAGCAGTCAGGACAGGGGACATGGCTACACCTTC
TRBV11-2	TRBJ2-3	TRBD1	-	CASSLDSTGGTDTQYF	TGTGCCAGCAGCCTAGACAGTACAGGGGGAACAGATACGCAGTATTTT
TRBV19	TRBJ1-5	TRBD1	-	CASKLQGAQPQHF	TGTGCCAGCAAACTTCAGGGGGCCCAGCCCCAGCATTTT
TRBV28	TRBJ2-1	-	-	CASSPNYENEQFF	TGTGCCAGCAGCCCCAACTATGAAAATGAGCAGTTCTTC
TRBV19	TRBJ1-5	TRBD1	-	CASTLGQGEINQPQHF	TGTGCCAGTACCTTGGGACAGGGGGAGATCAATCAGCCCCAGCATTTT
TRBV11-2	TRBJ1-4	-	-	CASSLVGEGGKLFF	TGTGCCAGCAGCTTAGTCGGGGAAGGGGGAAAACTGTTTTTT
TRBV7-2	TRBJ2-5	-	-	CASSLSGETQYF	TGTGCCAGCAGCTTATCGGGAGAGACCCAGTACTTC
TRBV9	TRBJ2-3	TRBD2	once	CASSMTSGPTDTQYF	TGTGCCAGCAGCATGACTAGCGGGCCCACAGATACGCAGTATTTT
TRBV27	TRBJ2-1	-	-	CASRSYSDSREQFF	TGTGCCAGCCGATCGTACTCGGACAGTCGTGAGCAGTTCTTC
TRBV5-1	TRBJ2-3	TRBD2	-	CASSLVPASGRWADTQYF	TGCGCCAGCAGCTTGGTGCCAGCTAGCGGGAGATGGGCAGATACGCAGTATTTT
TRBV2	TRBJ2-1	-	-	CASSHQEVDNEQFF	TGTGCCAGCAGTCACCAGGAGGTGGACAATGAGCAGTTCTTC
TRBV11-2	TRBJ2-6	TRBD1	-	CASSVRDRGSGGANVLTF	TGTGCCAGCAGCGTCCGGGACAGGGGAAGCGGCGGGGCCAACGTCCTGACTTTC
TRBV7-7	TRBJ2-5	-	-	CASSPAGLQQETQYF	TGTGCCAGCAGCCCCGCGGGGCTCCAACAAGAGACCCAGTACTTC
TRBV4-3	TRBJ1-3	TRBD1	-	CASSQVQGAEGNTIYF	TGCGCCAGCAGCCAAGTGCAGGGGGCGGAAGGAAACACCATATATTTT
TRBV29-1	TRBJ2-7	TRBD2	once	CSVLPSTHLTSGSNEQYF	TGCAGCGTGCTCCCATCTACTCATCTGACTAGCGGGTCGAACGAGCAGTACTTC
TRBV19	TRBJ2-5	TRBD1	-	CASSTHQDRAETQYF	TGTGCCAGTAGTACCCATCAGGACAGGGCAGAGACCCAGTACTTC
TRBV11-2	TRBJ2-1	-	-	CASSLPGAAYNEQFF	TGTGCCAGCAGCTTACCGGGAGCAGCCTACAATGAGCAGTTCTTC
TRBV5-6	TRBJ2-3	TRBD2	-	CASSLFWTSGPTDTQYF	TGTGCCAGCAGCTTGTTTTGGACTAGCGGACCCACAGATACGCAGTATTTT
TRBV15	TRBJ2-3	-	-	CATSREGEGGTDTQYF	TGTGCCACCAGCAGAGAAGGTGAGGGTGGCACAGATACGCAGTATTTT
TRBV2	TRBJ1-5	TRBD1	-	CASNKEGTGVSQPQHF	TGTGCCAGCAACAAAGAGGGGACAGGGGTTTCTCAGCCCCAGCATTTT
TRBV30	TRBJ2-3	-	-	CAWSPADTQYF	TGTGCCTGGAGTCCCGCAGATACGCAGTATTTT